The TCR beta chain under discussion was sequenced for a study of vaccination and CD4 T cells after COVID-19. Treatment: approximately 10-day PBMC culture with coronavirus spike peptide pools or control peptides (ViraFEST assay). As concerns this clonotype: The antigen remains unidentified.

This CDR3 has 13 amino acids. The V and J ends lost 2 bases and 7 bases respectively, with 11 bases between them. The germline V gene has CDR1 MNHEY and CDR2 SVGAGI. The Oncomine TCR Beta short-read assay was applied to DNA of cultured CD4+ T cells. TCRdb reprocessed the PCR reads via MiXCR and lists one record per CDR3 protein. Here the sample spans more than 9,500 distinct CDR3 sequences, 35% to 50% being singletons. The receptor's source is a human donor with COVID-19. This chain connects TRBV6-5 to TRBJ2-5; D not certain. The source material was cultured CD4+ T cells from blood, sampled after SARS-CoV-2 vaccination. The CDR3 protein is CASSYGSKATQYF. The CDR3 nucleotides read TGTGCCAGCAGTTACGGGTCAAAGGCGACCCAGTACTTC.